This T cell receptor beta chain comes out of a study of response to subunit inactivated influenza vaccine. Comment on this clonotype: The antigen is unknown.

TCRdb reanalysed the RT-PCR reads using MiXCR and keeps one entry per CDR3 protein. The sample has 280,000 or so distinct CDR3 sequences, around a fifth seen once. Study results and caveats: Authors suggested each seasonal influenza vaccination recruits few new T cells.

Per germline, CDR1 LGHNA and CDR2 YNFKEQ. CDR3 length: 18 amino acids. Losses at the gene ends were 0 bases for V and 4 bases for J; bases not matched to a gene: 11. The sequences come from PBMCs from blood, collected less than 22 months after vaccination. This chain joins TRBV4-2 and TRBJ1-3, with 8 nucleotides matching TRBD1. The sequence was collected from a man aged 45-69 years who received an inactivated influenza vaccine. The chain's CDR3 is CASSQEVVYRDRGNTIYF. Written as DNA, the CDR3 is TGTGCCAGCAGCCAAGAGGTGGTCTACCGGGACAGGGGAAACACCATATATTTT.